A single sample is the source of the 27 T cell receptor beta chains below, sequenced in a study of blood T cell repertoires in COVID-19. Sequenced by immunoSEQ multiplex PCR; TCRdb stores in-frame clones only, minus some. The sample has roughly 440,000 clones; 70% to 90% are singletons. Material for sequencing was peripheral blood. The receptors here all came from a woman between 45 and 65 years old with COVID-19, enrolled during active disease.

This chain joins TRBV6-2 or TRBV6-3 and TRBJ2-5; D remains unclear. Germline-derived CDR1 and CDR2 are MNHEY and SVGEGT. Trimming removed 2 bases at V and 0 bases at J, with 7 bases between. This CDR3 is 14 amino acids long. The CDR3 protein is CASSYRAYQETQYF. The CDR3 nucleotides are TGTGCCAGCAGTTACCGAGCGTACCAAGAGACCCAGTACTTC.

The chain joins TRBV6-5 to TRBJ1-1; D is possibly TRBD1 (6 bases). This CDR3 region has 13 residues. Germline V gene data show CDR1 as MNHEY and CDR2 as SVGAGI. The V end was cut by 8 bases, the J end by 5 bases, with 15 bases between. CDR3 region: CASPRGAETEAFF. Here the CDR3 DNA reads TGTGCCAGCCCCCGGGGGGCTGAAACTGAAGCTTTCTTT.

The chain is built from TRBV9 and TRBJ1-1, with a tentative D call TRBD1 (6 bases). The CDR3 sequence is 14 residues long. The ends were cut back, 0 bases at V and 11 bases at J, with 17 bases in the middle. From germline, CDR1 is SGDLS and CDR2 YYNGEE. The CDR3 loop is CASSVADSKFAAFF. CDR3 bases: TGTGCCAGCAGCGTAGCGGACAGCAAGTTTGCGGCTTTCTTT.

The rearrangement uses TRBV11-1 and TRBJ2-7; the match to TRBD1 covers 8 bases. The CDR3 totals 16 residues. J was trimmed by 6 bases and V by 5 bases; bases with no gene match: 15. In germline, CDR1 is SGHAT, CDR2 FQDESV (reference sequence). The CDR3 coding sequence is TGTGCCAGCAGCCCAGAATATATAAGGACAGGGACCGAGCAGTACTTC. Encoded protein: CASSPEYIRTGTEQYF.

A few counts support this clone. In DNA, the CDR3 is TGTGCCAGCTCACCGGAAACAGGGATAGGAAAACTGTTTTTT. Translated: CASSPETGIGKLFF. The V call is TRBV18, the J call TRBJ1-4, with D maybe TRBD1 (6 bases). The CDR3 sequence is 14 residues long. Trimming stripped 3 bases from V and 10 bases from J, with 15 bases between. In germline, CDR1 is KGHSH, CDR2 LQKENI.

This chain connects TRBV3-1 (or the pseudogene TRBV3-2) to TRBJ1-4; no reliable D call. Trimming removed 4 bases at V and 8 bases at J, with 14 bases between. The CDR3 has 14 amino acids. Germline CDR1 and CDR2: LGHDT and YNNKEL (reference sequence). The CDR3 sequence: CASSPDTNGEKLFF. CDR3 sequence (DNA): TGTGCCAGCAGCCCTGACACAAATGGGGAAAAACTGTTTTTT.

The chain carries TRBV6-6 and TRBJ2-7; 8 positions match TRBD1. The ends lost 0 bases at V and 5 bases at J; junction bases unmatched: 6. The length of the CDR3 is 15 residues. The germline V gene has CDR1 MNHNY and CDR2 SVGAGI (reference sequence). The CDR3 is CASSYSFPGGNEQYF. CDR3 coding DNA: TGTGCCAGCAGTTACTCGTTTCCAGGGGGCAACGAGCAGTACTTC.

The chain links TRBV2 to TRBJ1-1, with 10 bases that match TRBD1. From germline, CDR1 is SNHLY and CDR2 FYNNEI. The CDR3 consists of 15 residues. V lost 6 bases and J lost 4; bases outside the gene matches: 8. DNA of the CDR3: TGTGCCAGCAGAGGGGGACAGGGGCCGGGCACTGAAGCTTTCTTT. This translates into CASRGGQGPGTEAFF.

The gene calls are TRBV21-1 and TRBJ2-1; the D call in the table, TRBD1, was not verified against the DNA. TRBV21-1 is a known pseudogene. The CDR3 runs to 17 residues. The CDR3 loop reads CASSKHGDRGINNEQFF. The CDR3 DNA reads TGTGCCAGCAGCAAACACGGGGACAGGGGGATTAACAATGAGCAGTTCTTC.

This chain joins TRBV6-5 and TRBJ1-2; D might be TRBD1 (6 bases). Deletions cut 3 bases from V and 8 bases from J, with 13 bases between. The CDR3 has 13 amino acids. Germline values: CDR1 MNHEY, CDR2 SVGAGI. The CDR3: CASSYTGTGGYTF. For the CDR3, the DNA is TGTGCCAGCAGTTATACAGGGACCGGAGGCTACACCTTC.

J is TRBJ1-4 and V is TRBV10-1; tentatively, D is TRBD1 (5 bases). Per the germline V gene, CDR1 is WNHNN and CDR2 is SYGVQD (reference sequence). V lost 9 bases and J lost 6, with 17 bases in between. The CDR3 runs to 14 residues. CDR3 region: CASARQTADEKLFF. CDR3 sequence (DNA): TGCGCCAGTGCTAGACAGACCGCCGATGAAAAACTGTTTTTT.

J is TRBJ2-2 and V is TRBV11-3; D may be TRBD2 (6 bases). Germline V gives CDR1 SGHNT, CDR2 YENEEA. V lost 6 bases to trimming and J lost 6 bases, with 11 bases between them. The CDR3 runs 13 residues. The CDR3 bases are TGTGCCAGCAGGCTGACTAGTTCCGGGGAGCTGTTTTTT. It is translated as CASRLTSSGELFF.

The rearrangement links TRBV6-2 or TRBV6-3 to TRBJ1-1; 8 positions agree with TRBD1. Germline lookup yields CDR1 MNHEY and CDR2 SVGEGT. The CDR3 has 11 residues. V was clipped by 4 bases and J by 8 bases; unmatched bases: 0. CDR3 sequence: CASSWDREAFF. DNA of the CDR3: TGTGCCAGCAGTTGGGACAGGGAAGCTTTCTTT.

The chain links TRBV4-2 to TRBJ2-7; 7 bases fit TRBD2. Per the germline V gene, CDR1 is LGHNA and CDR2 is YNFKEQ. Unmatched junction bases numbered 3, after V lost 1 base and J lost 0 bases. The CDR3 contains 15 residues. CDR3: CASSQAGGSSYEQYF. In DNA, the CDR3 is TGTGCCAGCAGCCAAGCCGGGGGGAGCTCCTACGAGCAGTACTTC.

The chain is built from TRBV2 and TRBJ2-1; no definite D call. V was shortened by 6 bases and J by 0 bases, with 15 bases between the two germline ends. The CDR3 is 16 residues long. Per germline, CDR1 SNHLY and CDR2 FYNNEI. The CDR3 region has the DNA TGTGCCAGCAGCCCCTGGGCCCCGAGCTCCTACAATGAGCAGTTCTTC. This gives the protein CASSPWAPSSYNEQFF.

CDR3 sequence: CASSTLQGSRSGGYTF. The CDR3 DNA follows: TGTGCCAGCAGCACTTTACAGGGGTCCCGGTCGGGTGGCTACACCTTC. This chain links TRBV9 with TRBJ1-2, with 7 nucleotides matching TRBD1. The CDR3 is made up of 16 amino acids. The ends lost 4 bases at V and 7 bases at J; junction bases unmatched: 16. Germline assignment: CDR1 SGDLS and CDR2 YYNGEE. The variable domain in full, completed from reference TRBV9 and TRBJ1-2, reads DSGVTQTPKHLITATGQRVTLRCSPRSGDLSVYWYQQSLDQGLQFLIQYYNGEERAKGNILERFSAQQFPDLHSELNLSSLELGDSALYFCASSTLQGSRSGGYTFGSGTRLTVV.

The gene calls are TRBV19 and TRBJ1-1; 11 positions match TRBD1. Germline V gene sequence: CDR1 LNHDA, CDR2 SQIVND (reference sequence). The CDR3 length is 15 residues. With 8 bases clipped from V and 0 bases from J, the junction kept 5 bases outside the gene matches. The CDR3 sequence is CASRDRGYMNTEAFF. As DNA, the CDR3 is TGTGCCAGTCGGGACAGGGGGTACATGAACACTGAAGCTTTCTTT.

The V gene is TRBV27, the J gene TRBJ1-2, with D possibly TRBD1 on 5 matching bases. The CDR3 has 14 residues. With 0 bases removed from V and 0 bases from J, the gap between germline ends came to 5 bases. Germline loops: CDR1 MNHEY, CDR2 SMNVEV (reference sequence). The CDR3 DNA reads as TGTGCCAGCAGTTTATCCAGGGCTAACTATGGCTACACCTTC. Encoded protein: CASSLSRANYGYTF.

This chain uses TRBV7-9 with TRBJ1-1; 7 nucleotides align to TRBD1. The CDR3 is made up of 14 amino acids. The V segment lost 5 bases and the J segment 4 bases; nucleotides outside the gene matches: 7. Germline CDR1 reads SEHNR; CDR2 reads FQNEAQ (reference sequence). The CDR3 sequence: CASSRPGGGTEAFF. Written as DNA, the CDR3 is TGTGCCAGCAGCCGTCCAGGGGGTGGCACTGAAGCTTTCTTT.

CDR3 sequence reads: CASSYDRATNEKLFF. CDR3 in DNA: TGTGCCAGCAGCTATGACAGGGCGACTAATGAAAAACTGTTTTTT. V gene TRBV5-4 combines with J gene TRBJ1-4; 7 bases are shared with TRBD1. The germline V gene encodes CDR1 SGHNT and CDR2 YYREEE (reference sequence). V was pared by 3 bases and J by 2 bases, with 4 bases of the junction left unmatched. The CDR3 spans 15 residues.

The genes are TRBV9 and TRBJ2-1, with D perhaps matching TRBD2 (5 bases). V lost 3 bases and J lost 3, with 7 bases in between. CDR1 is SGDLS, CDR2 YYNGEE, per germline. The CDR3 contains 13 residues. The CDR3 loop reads CASSATSYNEQFF. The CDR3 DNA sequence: TGTGCCAGCAGCGCCACTAGCTACAATGAGCAGTTCTTC.

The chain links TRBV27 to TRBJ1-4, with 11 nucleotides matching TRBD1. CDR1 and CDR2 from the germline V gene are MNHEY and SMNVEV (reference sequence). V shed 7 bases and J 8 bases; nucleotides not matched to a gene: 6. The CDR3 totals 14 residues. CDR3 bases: TGTGCCAGCATGGCCGGGACAGGGGGAGAAAAACTGTTTTTT. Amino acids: CASMAGTGGEKLFF. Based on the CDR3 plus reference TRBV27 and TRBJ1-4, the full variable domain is EAQVTQNPRYLITVTGKKLTVTCSQNMNHEYMSWYRQDPGLGLRQIYYSMNVEVTDKGDVPEGYKVSRKEKRNFPLILESPSPNQTSLYFCASMAGTGGEKLFFGSGTQLSVL.

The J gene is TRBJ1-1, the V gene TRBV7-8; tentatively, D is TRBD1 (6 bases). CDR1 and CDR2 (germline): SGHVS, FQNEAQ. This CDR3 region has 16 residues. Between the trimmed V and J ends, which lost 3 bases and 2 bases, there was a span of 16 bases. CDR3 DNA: TGTGCCAGCAGCTTGTTGTCAGGGGCCCTCAACACTGAAGCTTTCTTT. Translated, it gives CASSLLSGALNTEAFF.

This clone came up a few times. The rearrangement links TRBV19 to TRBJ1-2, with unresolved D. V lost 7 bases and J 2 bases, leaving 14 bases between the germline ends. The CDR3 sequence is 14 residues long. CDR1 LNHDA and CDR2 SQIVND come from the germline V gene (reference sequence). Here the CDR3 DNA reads TGTGCCAGTATTCCCAGGACTCTCAACTATGGCTACACCTTC. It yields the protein CASIPRTLNYGYTF.

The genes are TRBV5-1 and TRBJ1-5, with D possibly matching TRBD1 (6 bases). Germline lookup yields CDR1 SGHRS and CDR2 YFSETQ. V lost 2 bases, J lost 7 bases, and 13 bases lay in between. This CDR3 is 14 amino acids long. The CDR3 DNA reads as TGCGCCAGCAGCTTACAGGGTCCCGGGCAGCCCCAGCATTTT. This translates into CASSLQGPGQPQHF.

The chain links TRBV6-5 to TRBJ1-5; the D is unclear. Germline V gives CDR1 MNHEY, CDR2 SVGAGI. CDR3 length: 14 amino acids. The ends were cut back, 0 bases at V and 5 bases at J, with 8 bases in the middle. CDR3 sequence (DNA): TGTGCCAGCAGTTACTCGTCCGGGGATCAGCCCCAGCATTTT. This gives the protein CASSYSSGDQPQHF.

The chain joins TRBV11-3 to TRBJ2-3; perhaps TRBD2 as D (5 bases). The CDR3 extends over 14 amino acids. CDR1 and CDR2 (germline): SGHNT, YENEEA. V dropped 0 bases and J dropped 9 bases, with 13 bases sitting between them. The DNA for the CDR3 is TGTGCCAGCAGCTTAGATTTTGCGGGTGGGACGCAGTATTTT. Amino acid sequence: CASSLDFAGGTQYF. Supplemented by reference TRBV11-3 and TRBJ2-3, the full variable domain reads EAGVVQSPRYKIIEKKQPVAFWCNPISGHNTLYWYLQNLGQGPELLIRYENEEAVDDSQLPKDRFSAERLKGVDSTLKIQPAELGDSAVYLCASSLDFAGGTQYFGPGTRLTVL.